Each of the 5 T cell receptor beta chains below was sequenced from the same sample in a study of beta chain features in type 1 diabetes. The study reverse transcribed the entire isolated RNA, so it sequenced expressed TCRB transcripts. Sequencing used immunoSEQ multiplex PCR; TCRdb keeps in-frame clones, though not all of them. The sample carries fewer than 200,000 clones, roughly 8% recorded once. Sequenced sample: central memory CD4+ T cells from blood. The origin of the receptors is a man aged 18 to 35 in good health.

J is TRBJ1-6 and V is TRBV5-1; D might be TRBD1 (5 bases). Between the trimmed V and J ends, which lost 4 bases and 0 bases, there was a span of 8 bases. The CDR3 contains 15 residues. Germline CDR1 and CDR2: SGHRS and YFSETQ. The CDR3 DNA follows: TGCGCCAGCAGCCCCGGACACTCCTATAATTCACCCCTCCACTTT. Translated: CASSPGHSYNSPLHF.

This chain joins TRBV5-1 and TRBJ2-3; 13 bases match TRBD2. The CDR3 contains 16 residues. Germline values: CDR1 SGHRS, CDR2 YFSETQ. Trimming took 3 bases from V and 1 from J; bases not matched to a gene: 2. CDR3 DNA: TGCGCCAGCAGCTCTGGACTAGCGGGGGGCACAGATACGCAGTATTTT. This translates into CASSSGLAGGTDTQYF.

There are a few counts of this clone. CDR3 loop: CATSRRTGQGYRQPQHF. CDR3 in DNA: TGTGCCACCAGCAGAAGGACGGGACAGGGCTACCGTCAGCCCCAGCATTTT. The chain combines TRBV15 with TRBJ1-5, with 9 bases that match TRBD1. From germline, CDR1 is LNHNV and CDR2 YYDKDF (reference sequence). The CDR3 loop spans 17 amino acids. J gave up 6 bases and V 2 bases, and 11 bases lay outside the gene matches.

This clone has a handful of counts. This sequence joins TRBV7-8 and TRBJ2-3, with 7 bases that match TRBD2. Trimming took 3 bases from V and 4 from J; bases not matched to a gene: 4. Germline V lookup: CDR1 SGHVS, CDR2 FQNEAQ. CDR3 length equals 14 residues. The CDR3 is CASSLGGGADTQYF. CDR3 DNA sequence: TGTGCCAGCAGCTTGGGCGGGGGAGCAGATACGCAGTATTTT.

V is TRBV2 and J is TRBJ1-5, with D uncertain. The V end lost 4 bases, the J end lost 4 bases, and 14 bases lay between the germline ends. CDR1 SNHLY and CDR2 FYNNEI come from the germline V gene. The CDR3 spans 15 residues. CDR3: CASSVEGLNNQPQHF. The CDR3 coding sequence is TGTGCCAGCAGTGTGGAGGGTTTGAATAATCAGCCCCAGCATTTT.